The 14 T cell receptor beta chains presented below share a single source sample, sequenced in a study of lymphopenia after photon versus proton radiotherapy. Assay: immunoSEQ multiplex PCR; the TCRdb copy retains only in-frame clones and omits some. The sample has about 68,000 clones; roughly 91% are singletons. The sample consisted of peripheral blood, taken from a patient treated with photon-based radiotherapy. All receptors come from a woman aged 65 to 85 with pancreatic cancer.

The J gene is TRBJ2-6, the V gene TRBV9, with D possibly called TRBD1 or TRBD2 (5 bases each). The CDR3 covers 16 residues. Looked up from germline, CDR1 is SGDLS and CDR2 is YYNGEE. V shed 4 bases and J shed 4 bases, with 15 bases lying between them. CDR3 coding DNA: TGTGCCAGCAGCCCCCGAGGGGATCCAGGGGCCAACGTCCTGACTTTC. It yields the protein CASSPRGDPGANVLTF.

The chain couples TRBV11-1 to TRBJ2-3; D gene unclear. Trimming cost V 6 bases and J 10 bases, with 17 bases left between them. Looked up from germline, CDR1 is SGHAT and CDR2 is FQDESV (reference sequence). This CDR3 comprises 13 residues. The CDR3: CASRRRPGPAQYF. In DNA form, the CDR3 reads TGTGCCAGCAGACGGCGGCCCGGGCCGGCGCAGTATTTT.

V gene TRBV5-4 combines with J gene TRBJ2-7; 8 bases map to TRBD2. CDR3 length equals 16 residues. Per germline, CDR1 SGHNT and CDR2 YYREEE (reference sequence). V shed 2 bases and J 2 bases; nucleotides not matched to a gene: 9. CDR3 protein: CASSFGGSGVTYEQYF. Here the CDR3 DNA reads TGTGCCAGCAGCTTCGGGGGTAGCGGGGTAACCTACGAGCAGTACTTC.

The rearrangement joins TRBV5-1 to TRBJ2-5; 9 bases agree with TRBD1. The J call may be faulty, since TRBJ2-7 better matches the DNA end. CDR3 length: 14 residues. CDR1 SGHRS and CDR2 YFSETQ come from the germline V gene. This CDR3 reads CASSTTGGSYEQYF. CDR3 sequence (DNA): TGCGCCAGCAGCACGACAGGGGGTTCCTACGAGCAGTACTTC.

The V call is TRBV6-5, the J call TRBJ1-3, with TRBD1 matching over 7 bases. Trimming removed 4 bases from V and 0 bases from J; junction bases left unmatched: 6. The germline CDR1 and CDR2 sequences are MNHEY and SVGAGI. The CDR3 loop spans 16 amino acids. CDR3 nucleotide sequence: TGTGCCAGCAGTTCGGACAGGCGAAGCTCTGGAAACACCATATATTTT. Protein sequence: CASSSDRRSSGNTIYF.

This clone came up a few times. CDR3 DNA: TGTGCCAGCATGGCTAGCGGGAGGGGTACGGCCTACGAGCAGTACTTC. This translates into CASMASGRGTAYEQYF. This chain connects TRBV2 to TRBJ2-7, with 12 bases aligning to TRBD2. The CDR3 length is 16 residues. From germline, CDR1 is SNHLY and CDR2 FYNNEI. V shed 7 bases and J 2 bases; nucleotides not matched to a gene: 9.

The chain joins TRBV5-4 to TRBJ2-7; perhaps D is TRBD1 or TRBD2 (5 bases each). The CDR3 is 16 amino acids. Trimming stripped 0 bases from V and 6 bases from J, with 19 bases between. Germline CDR1 is SGHNT and CDR2 is YYREEE (reference sequence). The DNA of the CDR3 is TGTGCCAGCAGCTTGGGGGGCATGGGACCGACACTCGAGCAGTACTTC. Translation gives CASSLGGMGPTLEQYF.

V is TRBV11-2 and J is TRBJ1-4; maybe TRBD1 (5 bases). Between the trimmed V and J ends, which lost 2 bases and 10 bases, there was a span of 11 bases. The CDR3 length is 13 residues. Germline CDR1 is SGHAT and CDR2 is FQNNGV. The CDR3 sequence is CASSLRDGGKLFF. The CDR3 nucleotides are TGTGCCAGCAGCTTACGGGATGGGGGAAAACTGTTTTTT.

The chain joins TRBV5-1 to TRBJ1-4; D is undetermined. Germline V gene sequence: CDR1 SGHRS, CDR2 YFSETQ. Trimming removed 7 bases from V and 6 bases from J, with 13 bases in between. The length of the CDR3 is 13 residues. CDR3 region: CASARVVDEKLFF. The CDR3 region has the DNA TGCGCCAGCGCACGGGTTGTTGATGAAAAACTGTTTTTT.

V and J are TRBV5-1 and TRBJ2-1; D may be TRBD2 (5 bases). CDR1 SGHRS and CDR2 YFSETQ come from the germline V gene. The CDR3 is made up of 15 amino acids. V was pared by 0 bases and J by 4 bases, with 11 bases between. This chain's CDR3 is CASSLGRVGYNEQFF. CDR3 nucleotides: TGCGCCAGCAGCTTGGGGCGGGTAGGGTACAATGAGCAGTTCTTC.

The chain recombines TRBV6-6 with TRBJ2-1; possibly TRBD1 for D (6 bases). CDR3 length: 15 residues. CDR1 is MNHNY and CDR2 is SVGAGI in the germline V gene (reference sequence). Trimming cost V 2 bases and J 1 base, with 9 bases left between them. The CDR3 loop is CASSYQDRSYNEQFF. CDR3 nucleotide sequence: TGTGCCAGCAGTTACCAGGACAGATCCTACAATGAGCAGTTCTTC.

The rearrangement joins TRBV7-3 to TRBJ2-3, with 8 nucleotides matching TRBD2. The CDR3 consists of 17 residues. Germline V gene lookup returns CDR1 SGHTA and CDR2 FQGTGA. V lost 0 bases, J lost 1 base, and 6 bases stayed unmatched. CDR3 nucleotide sequence: TGTGCCAGCAGCTTAACGGTCAGGGGACTAGGCACAGATACGCAGTATTTT. Encoded protein: CASSLTVRGLGTDTQYF. Together with reference TRBV7-3 and TRBJ2-3, the CDR3 gives the full variable domain: GAGVSQTPSNKVTEKGKYVELRCDPISGHTALYWYRQSLGQGPEFLIYFQGTGAADDSGLPNDRFFAVRPEGSVSTLKIQRTERGDSAVYLCASSLTVRGLGTDTQYFGPGTRLTVL.

The chain couples TRBV13 to TRBJ2-2; TRBD2 matches 9 bases. The junction had 8 bases not matched to a gene; V was cut back by 5 bases and J by 7 bases. CDR3 size: 15 residues. Germline V gene sequence: CDR1 PRHDT, CDR2 FYEKMQ (reference sequence). CDR3 sequence: CASSIGTSRGGELFF. DNA of the CDR3: TGTGCCAGCAGCATCGGGACTAGCAGGGGCGGGGAGCTGTTTTTT.

The CDR3 protein is CASSPSGTPIYEQYF. The CDR3 DNA reads TGTGCCAGCAGCCCCTCCGGGACTCCTATTTACGAGCAGTACTTC. This sequence joins TRBV9 and TRBJ2-7, with D perhaps matching TRBD2 (6 bases). The germline V gene encodes CDR1 SGDLS and CDR2 YYNGEE. CDR3 size: 15 residues. V lost 4 bases to trimming and J lost 4 bases, with 18 bases between them.